A single sample gave rise to the 21 T cell receptor beta chains below, sequenced in a study of CD8+CD57+ T cells in acquired aplastic anemia. Flow cytometry had shown expanded CD8+CD57+ cells in the patients chosen for sequencing. Genomic DNA constituted the template upon which TCR beta VDJ and CDR3 profiling was performed. From the reads, TCRdb called clonotypes with MiXCR, one entry per CDR3 protein. The data show under 200,000 distinct CDR3 sequences, with 40% to 55% seen just once and 2.5% to 3% held by the top ten. Sequencing was done on a sample of sorted CD4+, CD8+, or CD8+CD57+ T cells (not recorded which) from PBMCs. All receptors come from a human donor with aplastic anemia.

A few counts support this clonotype. This chain links TRBV18 with TRBJ2-2, with unresolved D. V was pared by 2 bases and J by 3 bases, with 7 bases between. This CDR3 is 14 amino acids long. In germline, CDR1 is KGHSH, CDR2 LQKENI. The CDR3 DNA reads as TGTGCCAGCTCACCAGGCAGAGACACCGGGGAGCTGTTTTTT. Translated: CASSPGRDTGELFF. Full variable domain (missing parts from reference TRBV18 and TRBJ2-2): NAGVMQNPRHLVRRRGQEARLRCSPMKGHSHVYWYRQLPEEGLKFMVYLQKENIIDESGMPKERFSAEFPKEGPSILRIQQVVRGDSAAYFCASSPGRDTGELFFGEGSRLTVL.

The genes are TRBV20-1 and TRBJ2-1, with 10 bases identical to TRBD2. The CDR3 covers 19 residues. Germline lookup yields CDR1 DFQATT and CDR2 SNEGSKA (reference sequence). After removal of 3 bases from V and 5 bases from J, the junction contained 19 bases not matched to a gene. The CDR3 here is CSASLAAGTSVRPNNEQFF. DNA for the CDR3: TGCAGTGCTAGTTTGGCAGCCGGGACTAGCGTGAGGCCCAACAATGAGCAGTTCTTC.

This clonotype was picked up many times. The gene calls are TRBV12-3 or TRBV12-4 and TRBJ1-1; no clear D. CDR3 length: 14 amino acids. V was cut by 5 bases and J by 0 bases, with 10 bases left in between. The CDR3: CASSLGGMNTEAFF. Here the CDR3 DNA reads TGTGCCAGCAGTCTAGGCGGTATGAACACTGAAGCTTTCTTT.

This clonotype was detected ten times or more. V gene TRBV20-1 combines with J gene TRBJ2-1, with 10 bases matching TRBD2. Trimming cost V 1 base and J 6 bases; bases outside gene matches: 9. The CDR3 is 16 amino acids. From germline, CDR1 is DFQATT and CDR2 SNEGSKA (reference sequence). The CDR3 region has the DNA TGCAGTGCTAGAGGGTCATCGGCTAGCGGGAGCAATGAGCAGTTCTTC. It specifies CSARGSSASGSNEQFF.

Many counts were recorded for this clonotype. The chain joins TRBV4-1 to TRBJ2-3; D gene ambiguous. Trimming cost V 3 bases and J 0 bases, with 7 bases left between them. The CDR3 is 14 amino acids. The germline CDR1 and CDR2 sequences are MGHRA and YSYEKL. The CDR3: CASSHDTSTDTQYF. The CDR3 DNA sequence: TGCGCCAGCAGCCATGACACTAGCACAGATACGCAGTATTTT.

This clonotype was counted at least ten times. The chain combines TRBV20-1 with TRBJ1-5; D remains unclear. CDR1 DFQATT and CDR2 SNEGSKA come from the germline V gene (reference sequence). V shed 5 bases and J shed 4 bases, with 12 bases lying between them. The length of the CDR3 is 13 residues. In DNA form, the CDR3 reads TGCAGTGCTGATGTCAGCTCTAATCAGCCCCAGCATTTT. Translating it yields CSADVSSNQPQHF.

This clonotype was seen repeatedly, ten times or more. The chain uses TRBV6-4 and TRBJ2-3; maybe TRBD2 (5 bases). V was trimmed by 6 bases and J by 4 bases, leaving 20 bases between them. Germline V gives CDR1 MRHNA, CDR2 SNTAGT. CDR3 size: 16 residues. CDR3 in amino acids: CASRPRGRECPDTQYF. In DNA form, the CDR3 reads TGTGCCAGCAGACCCCGAGGACGGGAATGCCCAGATACGCAGTATTTT.

Ten or more counts support this clonotype. The rearrangement uses TRBV9 and TRBJ2-1; 7 positions match TRBD1. Losses at the gene ends were 0 bases for V and 2 bases for J; bases not matched to a gene: 5. CDR1 is SGDLS and CDR2 is YYNGEE in the germline V gene. The CDR3 runs 16 residues. This CDR3 reads CASSVEWGQPYNEQFF. The CDR3 DNA sequence: TGTGCCAGCAGCGTAGAATGGGGACAGCCCTACAATGAGCAGTTCTTC.

This clonotype was counted ten times or more. This CDR3 reads CASSGRGAYNEQFF. In nucleotides, the CDR3 is TGTGCCAGTTCCGGGAGGGGGGCATACAATGAGCAGTTCTTC. The chain recombines TRBV19 with TRBJ2-1; 8 nucleotides line up with TRBD2. V shed 8 bases and J 4 bases; nucleotides not matched to a gene: 7. The CDR3 spans 14 residues. CDR1 is LNHDA, CDR2 SQIVND, per germline (reference sequence).

This clonotype occurred once. The V gene is TRBV15, the J gene TRBJ1-3; D is unclear. Germline V gives CDR1 LNHNV, CDR2 YYDKDF (reference sequence). V dropped 0 bases and J dropped 3 bases, with 9 bases sitting between them. The CDR3 length is 15 residues. The chain's CDR3 is CATSRDSTFGNTIYF. The CDR3 region has the DNA TGTGCCACCAGCAGAGATTCGACATTTGGAAACACCATATATTTT.

In the case of this clonotype: Just one base apart from a much larger clone, this may be a read error. This chain links TRBV4-2 with TRBJ2-7; D tentatively reads TRBD1 or TRBD2 (5 bases each). Germline CDR1 and CDR2: LGHNA and YNFKEQ. Trimming removed 0 bases from V and 4 bases from J, with 13 bases in between. The CDR3 contains 15 residues. The CDR3 DNA reads as TGTGCCAGCAGCCAAGATAGGGGAGTCCTTTACGAGCAGTACTTC. Residues: CASSQDRGVLYEQYF.

This clonotype has a count of ten or more. The V gene is TRBV15, the J gene TRBJ2-4; D call uncertain. V was shortened by 2 bases and J by 0 bases, with 8 bases between the two germline ends. CDR1 LNHNV and CDR2 YYDKDF come from the germline V gene (reference sequence). The length of the CDR3 is 15 residues. CDR3 nucleotide sequence: TGTGCCACCAGCAGACCAGGAATAGCCAAAAACATTCAGTACTTC. Translating gives CATSRPGIAKNIQYF.

This clonotype was observed a few times. Here the CDR3 DNA reads TGTGCCACCAGCAGATGGGACATGGTCGGAGGCTACACCTTC. Protein product: CATSRWDMVGGYTF. The chain links TRBV15 to TRBJ1-2, with D possibly matching TRBD1 (6 bases). The germline gives CDR1 LNHNV, CDR2 YYDKDF (reference sequence). The CDR3 contains 14 residues. Trimming removed 2 bases from V and 8 bases from J, with 15 bases in between.

A remark on this clonotype: A single base separates this from a much larger clone, so it may be a read error. The rearrangement uses TRBV7-9 and TRBJ2-3; 7 bases fit TRBD1. CDR3 length: 14 residues. In germline, CDR1 is SEHNR, CDR2 FQNEAQ (reference sequence). CDR3 protein: CSSSLLQGADTQYF. The CDR3 nucleotides read TGTTCCAGCAGCTTACTCCAGGGGGCAGATACGCAGTATTTT.

This clonotype was seen only a few times. This may arise from a read error, as a much more abundant clone is one base away. V is TRBV7-2 and J is TRBJ2-3; the D is unclear. Trimming took 3 bases from V and 1 from J, leaving 8 bases between them. The CDR3 has 14 amino acids. Germline V gene data show CDR1 as SGHTA and CDR2 as FQGNSA. The DNA of the CDR3 is TGTGCCAGCAGCTTGGTCCAGGGCACAGATACGCAGTATTTT. As protein: CASSLVQGTDTQYF.

This chain connects TRBV10-3 to TRBJ2-7; D is tentatively TRBD1 or TRBD2 (5 bases each). The CDR3 consists of 15 residues. Germline loops: CDR1 ENHRY, CDR2 SYGVKD. V dropped 2 bases and J dropped 5 bases, with 16 bases sitting between them. CDR3 nucleotide sequence: TGTGCCATCAGTGAGCCCGCCGGGACCGCTCACGAGCAGTACTTC. Protein: CAISEPAGTAHEQYF.

The chain is built from TRBV4-1 and TRBJ2-7; TRBD1 agrees at 7 bases. This CDR3 is 13 amino acids long. V shed 0 bases, J shed 5 bases, and the junction held 1 base outside the gene matches. The germline CDR1 and CDR2 sequences are MGHRA and YSYEKL. CDR3 region: CASSQETGNEQYF. The CDR3, as DNA: TGCGCCAGCAGCCAAGAGACAGGGAACGAGCAGTACTTC.

The chain links TRBV5-1 to TRBJ2-7; D ambiguous. CDR1 and CDR2 from the germline V gene are SGHRS and YFSETQ. Trimming pared 5 bases from V and 4 bases from J, leaving 16 bases between. This CDR3 is 14 amino acids long. CDR3 region: CASSYLKIGYEQYF. The CDR3 DNA reads as TGCGCCAGCAGTTACTTAAAAATAGGATACGAGCAGTACTTC.

V is TRBV2 and J is TRBJ1-2, with D possibly matching TRBD1 (6 bases). Germline-derived CDR1 and CDR2 are SNHLY and FYNNEI. V dropped 10 bases and J dropped 3 bases, with 15 bases sitting between them. The CDR3 runs 13 residues. As DNA, the CDR3 is TGTGCCACCGGCCCTAGGGGGGACTATGGCTACACCTTC. This sequence encodes CATGPRGDYGYTF.

There are many counts of this clonotype. The rearrangement joins TRBV4-2 to TRBJ1-1; D call uncertain. Germline V gene data show CDR1 as LGHNA and CDR2 as YNFKEQ. This CDR3 has 15 residues. The V and J ends lost 2 bases and 1 base respectively, with 11 bases between them. The CDR3 is CASSQFGTENTEAFF. The CDR3 region has the DNA TGTGCCAGCAGCCAATTCGGCACCGAGAACACTGAAGCTTTCTTT.

This clonotype was observed many times. V is TRBV20-1 and J is TRBJ2-7; a weak D match, TRBD1 (6 bases). Germline V CDR1 and CDR2: DFQATT, SNEGSKA (reference sequence). CDR3 length: 13 residues. Deletions cut 4 bases from V and 3 bases from J, with 13 bases between. CDR3: CSAISSRGYEQYF. In DNA, the CDR3 is TGCAGTGCTATCTCCTCCAGGGGCTACGAGCAGTACTTC.